The clone carrying this T cell receptor (beta chain) was seen a few times. Sequencing was performed with immunoSEQ multiplex PCR; in TCRdb, only in-frame clones are kept and a portion is missing. The sample comprises 250,000 or so clones, around 90% of which are singletons, and roughly 3% rests with the top ten. The sample belongs to a study of blood T cell repertoires in COVID-19. Sequencing input: peripheral blood. This sequence was found in a man in his thirties or forties with COVID-19, enrolled during active disease.

CDR3 sequence (DNA): TGTGCCAGCTCCCCAAGGGCATCGATAGGACTCTCCTACGAGCAGTACTTC. Translation gives CASSPRASIGLSYEQYF. The chain couples TRBV18 to TRBJ2-7; weak D call: TRBD2 (5 bases). Germline V gives CDR1 KGHSH, CDR2 LQKENI. V was cut by 6 bases and J by 0 bases, with 21 bases left in between. The CDR3 sequence is 17 residues long.